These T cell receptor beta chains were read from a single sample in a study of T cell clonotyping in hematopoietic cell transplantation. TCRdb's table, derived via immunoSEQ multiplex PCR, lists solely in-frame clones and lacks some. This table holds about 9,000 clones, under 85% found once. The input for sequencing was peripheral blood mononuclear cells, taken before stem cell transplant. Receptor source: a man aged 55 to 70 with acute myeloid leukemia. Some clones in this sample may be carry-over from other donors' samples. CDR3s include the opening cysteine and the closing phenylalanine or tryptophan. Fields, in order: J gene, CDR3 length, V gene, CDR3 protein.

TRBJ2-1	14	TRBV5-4	CASSWGPSYNEQFF
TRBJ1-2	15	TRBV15	CATSRDKGTDYGYTF
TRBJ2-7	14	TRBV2	CASRTSGGAYEQYF
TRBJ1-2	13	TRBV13	CASSLGRNYGYTF
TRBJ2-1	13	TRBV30	CAWSVQRYNEQFF
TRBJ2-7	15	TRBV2	CASSDPSGSSYEQYF
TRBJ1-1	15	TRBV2	CASSGQGASSAEAFF
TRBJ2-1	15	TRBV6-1	CASSDTGLINNEQFF
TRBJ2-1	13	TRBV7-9	CASSLTSFYEQFF
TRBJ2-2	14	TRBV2	CASSEVENTGELFF
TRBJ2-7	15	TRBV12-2	CASRLGHQRAYEQYF
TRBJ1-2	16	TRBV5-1	CASSLADGTGGAGYTF
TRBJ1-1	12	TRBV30	CASRRMNTEAFF
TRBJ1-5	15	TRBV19	CASSPETGGSQPQHF
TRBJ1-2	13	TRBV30	CAWRGDRAGGYTF
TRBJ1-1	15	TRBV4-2	CASSQGGTGGSEAFF
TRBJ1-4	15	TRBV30	CAWRGWGVTNEKLFF
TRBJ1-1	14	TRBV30	CAWSVLTGIGGAFF
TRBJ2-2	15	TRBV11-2	CASSLDRGTTGELFF
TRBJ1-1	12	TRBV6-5	CASSRGGTEAFF
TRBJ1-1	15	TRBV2	CASRRQGALRTEAFF
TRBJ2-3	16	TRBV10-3	CAISPPTSGGADTQYF
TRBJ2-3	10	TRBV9	CASGTDTQYF
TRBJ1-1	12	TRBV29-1	CSVDQGDTEAFF
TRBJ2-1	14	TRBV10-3	CAISETGTRNEQFF
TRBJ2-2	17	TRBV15	CATSRDSESANTGELFF
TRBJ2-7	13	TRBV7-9	CASSSQDAYEQYF
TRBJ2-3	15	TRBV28	CASSLGQGDADTQYF
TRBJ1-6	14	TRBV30	CAWSVGGFGSPLHF
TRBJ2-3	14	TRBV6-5	CASSYGGSTDTQYF
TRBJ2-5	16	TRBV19	CASSPGSAGFQETQYF
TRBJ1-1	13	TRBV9	CASSVSSNTEAFF
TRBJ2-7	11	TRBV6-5	CASSYAYEQYF
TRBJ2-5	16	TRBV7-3	CASSPRGAGEGETQYF
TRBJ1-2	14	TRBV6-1	CASSSEGQGGGYTF
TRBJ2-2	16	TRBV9	CASSPGTSPSTGELFF
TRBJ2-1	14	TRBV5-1	CASSLAGTNNEQFF
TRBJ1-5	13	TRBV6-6	CASSPLGDQPQHF
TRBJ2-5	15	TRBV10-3	CAIKLGQDLQETQYF
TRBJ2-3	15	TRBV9	CASSETVGPADTQYF
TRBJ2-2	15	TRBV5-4	CASSLVAGATGELFF
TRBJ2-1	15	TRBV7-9	CASSSGLATYNEQFF